The next 26 T cell receptor beta chains were all read from a single sample in a study of metastatic and nonmetastatic thyroid tumors. Treatment of any kind had been given to no patient before thyroid surgery. TCRdb reassembled clones from the PCR reads with MiXCR. The data contain about 8,400 clones, 31% of them singletons. The specimen was tumor tissue. These receptors were taken from a female donor with papillary thyroid cancer or a benign thyroid nodule (not recorded which). Some clones in this sample may be carry-over from other donors' samples.

This clone was recorded at least ten times. V gene TRBV6-1 combines with J gene TRBJ2-7, with D perhaps matching TRBD1 (5 bases). The CDR3 contains 14 residues. Trimming took 0 bases from V and 5 from J, leaving 11 bases between them. The germline V gene encodes CDR1 MNHNS and CDR2 SASEGT. The CDR3 bases are TGTGCCAGCAGTGAAGCGTGGGGCCCGCACGAGCAGTACTTC. Its protein is CASSEAWGPHEQYF.

The V call is TRBV4-1, the J call TRBJ2-7; no reliable D call. Germline V gene sequence: CDR1 MGHRA, CDR2 YSYEKL. The ends were cut back, 6 bases at V and 0 bases at J, with 9 bases in the middle. CDR3 length: 13 residues. CDR3 loop: CASRVEASYEQYF. For the CDR3, the DNA is TGCGCCAGCAGGGTTGAAGCCTCCTACGAGCAGTACTTC.

This clone was seen just once. The chain carries TRBV5-1 and TRBJ2-2, with 11 positions matching TRBD2. Germline-derived CDR1 and CDR2 are SGHRS and YFSETQ. The CDR3 runs to 18 residues. Germline trimming cut 4 bases from V and 1 base from J; bases unmatched to any gene: 9. CDR3 loop: CASSLFPGLAGNTGELFF. The CDR3 DNA is TGCGCCAGCAGCCTCTTCCCCGGACTAGCGGGGAACACCGGGGAGCTGTTTTTT.

This chain links TRBV4-1 with TRBJ2-7, with D maybe TRBD1 (5 bases). The CDR3 is 15 amino acids. Trimming pared 1 base from V and 4 bases from J, leaving 14 bases between. CDR1 is MGHRA, CDR2 YSYEKL, per germline. CDR3 nucleotides: TGCGCCAGCAGCCAAGCGCTGAACCACAGGTACGAGCAGTACTTC. Translation: CASSQALNHRYEQYF.

This clone was detected only a few times. The chain combines TRBV6-1 with TRBJ1-2; 7 bases match TRBD1. Germline-derived CDR1 and CDR2 are MNHNS and SASEGT. Trimming removed 7 bases from V and 6 bases from J; junction bases left unmatched: 11. This CDR3 spans 14 amino acids. The CDR3 DNA reads TGTGCCAGCACCCTCAGGACAGGAGGGGATGGCTACACCTTC. Its protein product is CASTLRTGGDGYTF.

The chain couples TRBV5-1 to TRBJ2-5, with 12 bases lining up with TRBD2. J was trimmed by 2 bases and V by 0 bases; bases with no gene match: 5. CDR1 and CDR2 from the germline V gene are SGHRS and YFSETQ. The CDR3 loop spans 17 amino acids. DNA for the CDR3: TGCGCCAGCAGCTTGGGGACTAGCGGGAACTCTCAAGAGACCCAGTACTTC. It is translated as CASSLGTSGNSQETQYF.

V is TRBV11-2 and J is TRBJ1-5, with TRBD1 matching over 8 bases. Losses at the gene ends were 1 base for V and 5 bases for J; bases not matched to a gene: 1. The germline gives CDR1 SGHAT, CDR2 FQNNGV. This CDR3 spans 14 amino acids. The CDR3, as DNA: TGTGCCAGCAGCTTAGGACAGGGGTATCAGCCCCAGCATTTT. This encodes CASSLGQGYQPQHF.

The rearrangement joins TRBV7-8 to TRBJ2-2; no definite D call. CDR1 is SGHVS, CDR2 FQNEAQ, per germline. Trimming cost V 5 bases and J 6 bases, with 13 bases left between them. The CDR3 length is 14 residues. CDR3 protein: CASSLTPGAGELFF. CDR3 sequence (DNA): TGTGCCAGCAGCCTTACCCCCGGTGCCGGGGAGCTGTTTTTT.

This chain's CDR3 is CASSESWCRGYTF. In DNA, the CDR3 is TGTGCCAGCAGCGAAAGCTGGTGCAGGGGCTACACCTTC. V is TRBV28 and J is TRBJ1-2, with D unclear. The germline V gene has CDR1 MDHEN and CDR2 SYDVKM. The CDR3 sequence is 13 residues long. V was cut by 6 bases and J by 8 bases, with 16 bases left in between.

This clone has just a few counts. CDR3 amino acids: CASGLQGTYEQYF. In DNA, the CDR3 is TGTGCCAGCGGTCTCCAGGGAACCTACGAGCAGTACTTC. This chain joins TRBV2 and TRBJ2-7; D perhaps matches TRBD1 (5 bases). CDR1 SNHLY and CDR2 FYNNEI come from the germline V gene. The CDR3 length is 13 residues. V lost 8 bases and J 2 bases, leaving 13 bases between the germline ends.

This chain joins TRBV20-1 and TRBJ1-2, with 9 bases identical to TRBD1. The V segment lost 2 bases and the J segment 5 bases; nucleotides outside the gene matches: 9. Germline CDR1 is DFQATT and CDR2 is SNEGSKA (reference sequence). This CDR3 comprises 15 residues. CDR3 loop: CSARIRGQGRYGYTF. DNA of the CDR3: TGCAGTGCTAGAATTCGGGGACAGGGAAGATATGGCTACACCTTC.

Many counts were recorded for this clone. V is TRBV29-1 and J is TRBJ1-1; the D gene is possibly TRBD1 (6 bases). With 6 bases removed from V and 4 bases from J, the gap between germline ends came to 15 bases. Germline V lookup: CDR1 SQVTM, CDR2 ANQGSEA. This CDR3 is built from 13 residues. CDR3: CSVAQQGITEAFF. DNA for the CDR3: TGCAGCGTCGCCCAACAGGGTATCACTGAAGCTTTCTTT.

The genes are TRBV5-1 and TRBJ1-2, with D hard to call. This CDR3 region has 12 residues. The germline V and J ends were trimmed by 0 bases and 8 bases, with 8 bases remaining between them. Germline assignment: CDR1 SGHRS and CDR2 YFSETQ. In nucleotides, the CDR3 is TGCGCCAGCAGCTTGGCCATGGAGGGCTACACCTTC. As protein: CASSLAMEGYTF.

This clone was seen more than once but under ten times. V usage is TRBV2 and J usage is TRBJ1-6; the D is unclear. Per germline, CDR1 SNHLY and CDR2 FYNNEI. Trimming left V 3 bases short and J 0 bases short, with 15 bases between. The length of the CDR3 is 18 residues. The CDR3 spells CASSENRPKFSYNSPLHF. The CDR3 DNA sequence: TGTGCCAGCAGTGAGAACCGGCCTAAATTCTCCTATAATTCACCCCTCCACTTT.

The V call is TRBV20-1, the J call TRBJ2-7, with 11 bases that match TRBD2. This CDR3 spans 15 amino acids. V lost 2 bases to trimming and J lost 6 bases; unmatched junction nucleotides: 9. The germline V gene encodes CDR1 DFQATT and CDR2 SNEGSKA (reference sequence). The CDR3 nucleotides read TGCAGTGCTAGATTTATAGCGGGAGGGCGAAGCGAGCAGTACTTC. Amino acids: CSARFIAGGRSEQYF.

V and J are TRBV20-1 and TRBJ2-1, with D tentatively TRBD2 (6 bases). The CDR3 sequence is 12 residues long. The V gene's germline CDR1 is DFQATT and CDR2 SNEGSKA (reference sequence). The V end was cut by 6 bases, the J end by 8 bases, with 14 bases between. The CDR3 sequence is CSAPEGGDEQFF. CDR3 in DNA: TGCAGTGCACCTGAGGGCGGGGATGAGCAGTTCTTC.

Turning to this clone: A junction end diverges from the germline sequence, so it may reflect a read error. Other DNA sequences from this sample encode an identical CDR3 as well. The CDR3 region is CASSQERPGLNF. The CDR3 DNA follows: TGTGCCAGCAGCCAAGAAAGACCGGGACTCAATTTT. The chain couples TRBV14 to TRBJ1-3; a possible D gene is TRBD1 (5 bases). The CDR3 runs 12 residues. Germline assignment: CDR1 SGHDN and CDR2 FVKESK.

This clone has just a few counts. The chain recombines TRBV6-6 with TRBJ1-2, with D tentatively TRBD1 (6 bases). Germline V gene sequence: CDR1 MNHNY, CDR2 SVGAGI (reference sequence). The CDR3 is 16 amino acids. V lost 0 bases and J 3 bases, leaving 14 bases between the germline ends. CDR3 DNA sequence: TGTGCCAGCAGTTACTCCTACGCCCCAGGGGACTATGGCTACACCTTC. Amino acids: CASSYSYAPGDYGYTF.

This clone turned up a few times. V and J are TRBV12-5 and TRBJ2-7; D may be TRBD2 (6 bases). Germline lookup yields CDR1 LGHNT and CDR2 FRNRAP. Trimming pared 1 base from V and 0 bases from J, leaving 10 bases between. The CDR3 is 15 amino acids. The CDR3 spells CASGLERANSYEQYF. The CDR3 nucleotides are TGTGCTAGTGGTTTGGAGCGGGCGAACTCCTACGAGCAGTACTTC.

This chain connects TRBV9 to TRBJ2-3, with 7 bases identical to TRBD2. J lost 0 bases, V lost 0 bases, and 4 bases had no gene match. In germline, CDR1 is SGDLS, CDR2 YYNGEE. The CDR3 extends over 16 amino acids. CDR3 loop: CASSVVELASTDTQYF. The CDR3 DNA is TGTGCCAGCAGCGTAGTTGAACTAGCGAGCACAGATACGCAGTATTTT.

The chain employs TRBV27 and TRBJ1-2; TRBD1 matches 9 bases. Germline V gene data show CDR1 as MNHEY and CDR2 as SMNVEV (reference sequence). The CDR3 is made up of 17 amino acids. The V segment lost 0 bases and the J segment 5 bases; nucleotides outside the gene matches: 10. The CDR3 DNA is TGTGCCAGCAGTTTATCCTTGGGACAGGGAGGATTTTATGGCTACACCTTC. Amino acid sequence: CASSLSLGQGGFYGYTF.

This chain links TRBV20-1 with TRBJ2-7; D ambiguous. Trimming took 0 bases from V and 4 from J, leaving 16 bases between them. The V gene's germline CDR1 is DFQATT and CDR2 SNEGSKA (reference sequence). This CDR3 is built from 15 residues. CDR3 residues: CSARDSGPLGYEQYF. For the CDR3, the DNA is TGCAGTGCTAGAGATTCCGGACCCCTGGGTTACGAGCAGTACTTC.

The chain links TRBV6-5 to TRBJ2-1; D uncertain. The CDR3 is 13 residues long. The V gene lost 1 base and the J gene lost 9 bases, with 10 bases spanning the gap. The germline CDR1 and CDR2 sequences are MNHEY and SVGAGI. The CDR3 loop is CASSYYPSGEQFF. CDR3 DNA: TGTGCCAGCAGTTACTACCCATCTGGTGAGCAGTTCTTC.

The chain links TRBV6-2 or TRBV6-3 to TRBJ2-7, with 9 nucleotides matching TRBD2. The CDR3 contains 15 residues. Trimming cost V 0 bases and J 3 bases; bases outside gene matches: 3. The germline gives CDR1 MNHEY, CDR2 SVGEGT. The CDR3 sequence: CASSYSTSGYYEQYF. The CDR3 DNA follows: TGTGCCAGCAGTTACTCAACTAGCGGGTACTACGAGCAGTACTTC.

The V and J genes are TRBV11-2 and TRBJ2-1; the match to TRBD1 covers 9 bases. CDR1 and CDR2 (germline): SGHAT, FQNNGV. V dropped 1 base and J dropped 7; count of bases not matched to a gene: 14. This CDR3 region has 18 residues. The CDR3 coding sequence is TGTGCCAGCAGCTTAGGAAAAATTCCACAGGGGGCGTTTAATGAGCAGTTCTTC. This codes for CASSLGKIPQGAFNEQFF.

This clone was seen a handful of times. The chain couples TRBV28 to TRBJ2-7; tentative D call: TRBD2 (6 bases). This CDR3 is 14 amino acids long. Per the germline V gene, CDR1 is MDHEN and CDR2 is SYDVKM. V lost 5 bases and J 2 bases, leaving 13 bases between the germline ends. The CDR3 reads CASSRRDGTYEQYF. The CDR3 DNA is TGTGCCAGCAGTCGGAGGGACGGGACCTACGAGCAGTACTTC.